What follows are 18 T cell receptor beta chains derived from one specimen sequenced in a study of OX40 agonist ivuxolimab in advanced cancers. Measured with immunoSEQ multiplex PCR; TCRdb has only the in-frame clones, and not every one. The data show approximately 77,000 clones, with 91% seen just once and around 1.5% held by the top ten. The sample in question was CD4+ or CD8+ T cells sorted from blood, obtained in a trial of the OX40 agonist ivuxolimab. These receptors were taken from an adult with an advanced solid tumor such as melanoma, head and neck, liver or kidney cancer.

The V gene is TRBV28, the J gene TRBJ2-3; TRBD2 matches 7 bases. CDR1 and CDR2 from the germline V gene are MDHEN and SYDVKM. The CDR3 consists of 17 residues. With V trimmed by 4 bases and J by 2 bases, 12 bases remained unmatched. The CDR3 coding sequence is TGTGCCAGCAGTTCTTCTAGCGGCCCGACCCCCACAGATACGCAGTATTTT. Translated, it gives CASSSSSGPTPTDTQYF. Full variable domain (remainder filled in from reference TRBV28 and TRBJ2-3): DVKVTQSSRYLVKRTGEKVFLECVQDMDHENMFWYRQDPGLGLRLIYFSYDVKMKEKGDIPEGYSVSREKKERFSLILESASTNQTSMYLCASSSSSGPTPTDTQYFGPGTRLTVL.

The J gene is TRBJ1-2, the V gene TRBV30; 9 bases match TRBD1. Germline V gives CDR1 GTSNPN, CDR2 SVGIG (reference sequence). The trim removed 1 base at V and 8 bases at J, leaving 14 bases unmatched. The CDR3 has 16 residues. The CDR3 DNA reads TGTGCCTGGAGTGCGCTCGCCCCGGGACAGGGAGGGGGCTACACCTTC. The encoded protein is CAWSALAPGQGGGYTF.

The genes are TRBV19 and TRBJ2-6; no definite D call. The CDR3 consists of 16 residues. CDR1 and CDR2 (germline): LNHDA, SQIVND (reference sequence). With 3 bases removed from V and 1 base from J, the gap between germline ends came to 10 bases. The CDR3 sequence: CASSIYTASGANVLTF. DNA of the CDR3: TGTGCCAGTAGTATTTATACGGCTTCTGGGGCCAACGTCCTGACTTTC.

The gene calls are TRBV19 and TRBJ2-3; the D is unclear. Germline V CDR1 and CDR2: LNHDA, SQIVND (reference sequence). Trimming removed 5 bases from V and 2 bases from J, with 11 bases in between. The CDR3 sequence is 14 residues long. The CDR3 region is CASSPLLYTDTQYF. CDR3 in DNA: TGTGCCAGTAGTCCACTCCTCTACACAGATACGCAGTATTTT.

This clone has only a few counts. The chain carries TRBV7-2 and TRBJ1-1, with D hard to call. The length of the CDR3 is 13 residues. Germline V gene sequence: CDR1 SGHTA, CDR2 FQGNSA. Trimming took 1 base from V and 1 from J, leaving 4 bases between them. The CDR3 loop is CASSLGSNTEAFF. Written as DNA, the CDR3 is TGTGCCAGCAGCTTAGGTTCGAACACTGAAGCTTTCTTT. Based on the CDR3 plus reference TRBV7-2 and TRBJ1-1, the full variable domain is GAGVSQSPSNKVTEKGKDVELRCDPISGHTALYWYRQSLGQGLEFLIYFQGNSAPDKSGLPSDRFSAERTGGSVSTLTIQRTQQEDSAVYLCASSLGSNTEAFFGQGTRLTVV.

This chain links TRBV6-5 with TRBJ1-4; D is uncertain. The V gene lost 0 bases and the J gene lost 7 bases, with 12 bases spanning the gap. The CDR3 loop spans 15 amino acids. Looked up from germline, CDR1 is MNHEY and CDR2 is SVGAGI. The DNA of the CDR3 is TGTGCCAGCAGTTACTCAGGGCGGTCAGGTGAAAAACTGTTTTTT. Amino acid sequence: CASSYSGRSGEKLFF.

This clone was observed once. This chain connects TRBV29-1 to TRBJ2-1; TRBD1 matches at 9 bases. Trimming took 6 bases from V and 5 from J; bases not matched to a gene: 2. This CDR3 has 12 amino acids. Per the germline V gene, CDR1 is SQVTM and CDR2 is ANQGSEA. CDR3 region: CSVDRGDNEQFF. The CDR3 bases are TGCAGCGTCGACAGGGGGGACAATGAGCAGTTCTTC.

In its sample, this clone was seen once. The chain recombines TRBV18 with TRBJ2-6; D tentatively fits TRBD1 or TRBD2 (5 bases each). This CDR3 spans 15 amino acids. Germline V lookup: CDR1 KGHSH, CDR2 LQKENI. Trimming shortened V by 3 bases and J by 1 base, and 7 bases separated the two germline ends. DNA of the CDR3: TGTGCCAGCTCACCGGGGGAATCTGGGGCCAACGTCCTGACTTTC. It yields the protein CASSPGESGANVLTF.

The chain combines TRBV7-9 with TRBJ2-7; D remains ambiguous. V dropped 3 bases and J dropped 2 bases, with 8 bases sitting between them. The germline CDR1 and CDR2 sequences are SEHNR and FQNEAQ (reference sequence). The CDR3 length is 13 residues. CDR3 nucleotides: TGTGCCAGCAGCTTTGGGGATCCCTACGAGCAGTACTTC. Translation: CASSFGDPYEQYF.

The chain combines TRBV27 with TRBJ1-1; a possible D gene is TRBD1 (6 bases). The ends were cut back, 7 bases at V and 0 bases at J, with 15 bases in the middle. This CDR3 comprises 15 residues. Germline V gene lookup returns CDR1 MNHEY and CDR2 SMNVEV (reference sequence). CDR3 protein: CASKISGEVNTEAFF. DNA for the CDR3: TGTGCCAGCAAAATCTCAGGGGAAGTGAACACTGAAGCTTTCTTT.

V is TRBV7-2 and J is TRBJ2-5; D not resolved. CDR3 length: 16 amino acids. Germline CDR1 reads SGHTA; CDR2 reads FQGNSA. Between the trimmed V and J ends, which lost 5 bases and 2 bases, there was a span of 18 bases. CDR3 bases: TGTGCCAGCAGCCCCAGGTATCGCGGTTCTCAAGAGACCCAGTACTTC. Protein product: CASSPRYRGSQETQYF.

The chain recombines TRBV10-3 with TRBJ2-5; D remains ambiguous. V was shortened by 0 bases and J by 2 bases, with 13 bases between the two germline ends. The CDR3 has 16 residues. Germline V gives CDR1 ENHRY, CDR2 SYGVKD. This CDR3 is CAISESGGRRQETQYF. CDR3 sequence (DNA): TGTGCCATCAGTGAGTCCGGCGGCAGGCGGCAAGAGACCCAGTACTTC.

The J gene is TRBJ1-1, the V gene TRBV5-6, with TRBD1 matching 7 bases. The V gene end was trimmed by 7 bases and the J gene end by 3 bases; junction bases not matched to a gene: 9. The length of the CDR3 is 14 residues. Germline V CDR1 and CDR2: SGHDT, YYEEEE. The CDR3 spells CASALRGRDTEAFF. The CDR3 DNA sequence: TGTGCCAGCGCCCTGAGGGGGCGGGACACTGAAGCTTTCTTT.

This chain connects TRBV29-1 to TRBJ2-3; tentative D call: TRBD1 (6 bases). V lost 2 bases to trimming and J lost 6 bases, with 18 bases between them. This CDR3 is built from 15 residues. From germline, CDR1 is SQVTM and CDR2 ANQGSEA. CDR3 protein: CSVEQGPPLRDTQYF. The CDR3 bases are TGCAGCGTTGAACAGGGGCCTCCCCTCAGGGATACGCAGTATTTT.

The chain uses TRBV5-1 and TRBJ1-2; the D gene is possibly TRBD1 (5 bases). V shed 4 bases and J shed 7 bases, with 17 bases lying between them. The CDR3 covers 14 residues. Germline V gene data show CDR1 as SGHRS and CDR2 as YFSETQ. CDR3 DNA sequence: TGCGCCAGCAGCACTAGGACGGGACCTAGTGGCTACACCTTC. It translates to CASSTRTGPSGYTF.

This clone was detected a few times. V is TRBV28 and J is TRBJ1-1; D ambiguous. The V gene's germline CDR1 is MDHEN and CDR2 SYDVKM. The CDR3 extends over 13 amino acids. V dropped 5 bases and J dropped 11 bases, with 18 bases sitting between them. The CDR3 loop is CASSAVYPTGAFF. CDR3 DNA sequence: TGTGCCAGCAGTGCCGTATATCCCACCGGGGCTTTCTTT.

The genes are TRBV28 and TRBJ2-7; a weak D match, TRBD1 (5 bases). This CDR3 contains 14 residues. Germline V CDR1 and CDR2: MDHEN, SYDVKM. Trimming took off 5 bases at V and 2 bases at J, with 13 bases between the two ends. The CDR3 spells CASSIEQVTYEQYF. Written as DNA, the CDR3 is TGTGCCAGCAGTATCGAACAGGTTACCTACGAGCAGTACTTC.

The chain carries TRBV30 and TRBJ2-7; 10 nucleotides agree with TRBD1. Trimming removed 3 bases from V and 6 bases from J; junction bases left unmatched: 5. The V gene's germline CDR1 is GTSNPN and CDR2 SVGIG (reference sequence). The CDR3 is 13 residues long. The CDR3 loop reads CAWRPTGGLEQYF. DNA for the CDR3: TGTGCCTGGAGACCGACAGGGGGCCTCGAGCAGTACTTC.